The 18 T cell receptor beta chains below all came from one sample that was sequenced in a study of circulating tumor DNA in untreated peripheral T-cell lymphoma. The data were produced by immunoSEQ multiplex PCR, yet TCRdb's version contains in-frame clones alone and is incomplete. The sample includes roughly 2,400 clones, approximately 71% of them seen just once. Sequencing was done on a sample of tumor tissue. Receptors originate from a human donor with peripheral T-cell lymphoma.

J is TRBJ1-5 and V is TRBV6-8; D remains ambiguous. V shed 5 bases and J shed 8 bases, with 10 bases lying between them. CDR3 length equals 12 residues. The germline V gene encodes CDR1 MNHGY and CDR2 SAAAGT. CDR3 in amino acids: CASSDPVKPQHF. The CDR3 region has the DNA TGTGCCAGCAGTGACCCTGTAAAGCCCCAGCATTTT.

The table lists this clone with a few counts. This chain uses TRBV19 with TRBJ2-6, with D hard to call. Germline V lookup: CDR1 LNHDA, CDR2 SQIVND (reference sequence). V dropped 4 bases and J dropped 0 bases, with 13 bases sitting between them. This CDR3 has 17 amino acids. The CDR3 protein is CASSKGGNPSGANVLTF. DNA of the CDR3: TGTGCCAGTAGTAAAGGCGGAAATCCCTCTGGGGCCAACGTCCTGACTTTC.

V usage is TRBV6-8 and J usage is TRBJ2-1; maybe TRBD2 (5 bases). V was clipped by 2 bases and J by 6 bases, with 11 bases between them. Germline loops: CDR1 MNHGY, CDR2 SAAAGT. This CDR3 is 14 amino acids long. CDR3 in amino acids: CASSYGWGVNEQFF. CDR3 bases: TGTGCCAGCAGTTACGGGTGGGGAGTCAATGAGCAGTTCTTC.

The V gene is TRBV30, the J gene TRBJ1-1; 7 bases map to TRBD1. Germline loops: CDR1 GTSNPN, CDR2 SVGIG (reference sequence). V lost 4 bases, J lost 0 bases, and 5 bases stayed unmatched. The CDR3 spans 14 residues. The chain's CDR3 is CAWIKTGMNTEAFF. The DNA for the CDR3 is TGTGCCTGGATAAAGACAGGGATGAACACTGAAGCTTTCTTT.

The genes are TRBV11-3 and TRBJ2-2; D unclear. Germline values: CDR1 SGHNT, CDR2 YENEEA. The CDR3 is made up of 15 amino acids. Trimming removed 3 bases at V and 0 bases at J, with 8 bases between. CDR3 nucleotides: TGTGCCAGCAGCTTTAGTGTCACGAACACCGGGGAGCTGTTTTTT. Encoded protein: CASSFSVTNTGELFF.

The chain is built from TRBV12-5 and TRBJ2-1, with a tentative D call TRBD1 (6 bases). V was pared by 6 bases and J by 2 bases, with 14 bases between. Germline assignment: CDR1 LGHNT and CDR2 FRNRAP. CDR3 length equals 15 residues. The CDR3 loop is CASGSTGKTYNEQFF. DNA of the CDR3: TGTGCTAGTGGCTCGACAGGAAAAACCTACAATGAGCAGTTCTTC.

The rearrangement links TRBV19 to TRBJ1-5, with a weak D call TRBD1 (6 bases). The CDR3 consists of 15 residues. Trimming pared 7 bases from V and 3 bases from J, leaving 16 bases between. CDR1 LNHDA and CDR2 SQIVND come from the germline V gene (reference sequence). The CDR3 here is CASTLKRGANQPQHF. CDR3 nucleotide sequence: TGTGCCAGTACCCTGAAGAGGGGGGCCAATCAGCCCCAGCATTTT.

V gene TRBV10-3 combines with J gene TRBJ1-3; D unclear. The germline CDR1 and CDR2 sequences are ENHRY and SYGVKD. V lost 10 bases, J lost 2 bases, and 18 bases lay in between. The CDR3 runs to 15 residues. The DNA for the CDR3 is TGTGCCAGCAGCGAGTCATTAACCGCTGGAAACACCATATATTTT. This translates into CASSESLTAGNTIYF.

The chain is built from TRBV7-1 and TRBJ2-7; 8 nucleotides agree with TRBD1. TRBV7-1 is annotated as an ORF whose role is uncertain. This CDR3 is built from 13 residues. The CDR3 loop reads CARSFGQGNEQYV. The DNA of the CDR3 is TGTGCCAGAAGCTTTGGACAGGGCAACGAGCAGTACGTC.

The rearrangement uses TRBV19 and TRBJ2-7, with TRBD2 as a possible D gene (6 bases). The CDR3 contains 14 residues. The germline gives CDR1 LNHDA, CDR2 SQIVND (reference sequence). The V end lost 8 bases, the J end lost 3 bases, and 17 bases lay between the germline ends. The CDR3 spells CASGLLTRDYEQYV. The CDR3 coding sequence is TGTGCCAGTGGACTATTGACTAGGGACTACGAGCAGTACGTC.

This CDR3 reads CAWSLARGGTEAFF. For the CDR3, the DNA is TGTGCCTGGAGTCTGGCCAGGGGCGGCACTGAAGCTTTCTTT. The chain uses TRBV30 and TRBJ1-1; D possibly corresponds to TRBD1 (6 bases). Germline V gene sequence: CDR1 GTSNPN, CDR2 SVGIG (reference sequence). CDR3 length equals 14 residues. The ends were cut back, 2 bases at V and 4 bases at J, with 14 bases in the middle.

CDR3 in amino acids: CASIPGQGGLEQFF. The CDR3 DNA is TGCGCCAGCATTCCGGGACAGGGTGGTCTTGAGCAGTTCTTC. The chain combines TRBV10-1 with TRBJ2-1, with 9 bases matching TRBD1. Germline lookup yields CDR1 WNHNN and CDR2 SYGVQD (reference sequence). CDR3 size: 14 residues. The trim removed 7 bases at V and 9 bases at J, leaving 10 bases unmatched.

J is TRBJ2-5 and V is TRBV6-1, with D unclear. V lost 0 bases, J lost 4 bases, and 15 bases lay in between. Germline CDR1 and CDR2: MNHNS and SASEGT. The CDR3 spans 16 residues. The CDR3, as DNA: TGTGCCAGCAGTGAAGCGGCGACCTGTCTTGGAGAGACCCAGTACTTC. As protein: CASSEAATCLGETQYF.

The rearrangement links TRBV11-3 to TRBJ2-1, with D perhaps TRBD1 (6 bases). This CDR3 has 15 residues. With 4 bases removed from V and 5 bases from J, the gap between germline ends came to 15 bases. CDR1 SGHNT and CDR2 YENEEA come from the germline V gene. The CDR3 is CASSYGWGQNNEQFF. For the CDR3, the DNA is TGTGCCAGCAGCTATGGCTGGGGGCAAAACAATGAGCAGTTCTTC.

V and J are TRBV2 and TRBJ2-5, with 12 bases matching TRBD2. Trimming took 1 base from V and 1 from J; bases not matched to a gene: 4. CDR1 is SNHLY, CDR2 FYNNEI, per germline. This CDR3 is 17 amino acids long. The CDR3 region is CASSEGGTSGLQETQYF. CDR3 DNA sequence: TGTGCCAGCAGTGAAGGAGGGACTAGCGGGCTCCAAGAGACCCAGTACTTC. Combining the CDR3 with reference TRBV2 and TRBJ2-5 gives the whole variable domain EPEVTQTPSHQVTQMGQEVILRCVPISNHLYFYWYRQILGQKVEFLVSFYNNEISEKSEIFDDQFSVERPDGSNFTLKIRSTKLEDSAMYFCASSEGGTSGLQETQYFGPGTRLLVL.

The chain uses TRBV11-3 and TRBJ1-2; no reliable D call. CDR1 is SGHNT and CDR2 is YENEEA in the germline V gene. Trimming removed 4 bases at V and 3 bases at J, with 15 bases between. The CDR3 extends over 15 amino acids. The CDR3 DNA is TGTGCCAGCAGCTCCTTGGCGGGGTTGGACTATGGCTACACCTTC. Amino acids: CASSSLAGLDYGYTF.

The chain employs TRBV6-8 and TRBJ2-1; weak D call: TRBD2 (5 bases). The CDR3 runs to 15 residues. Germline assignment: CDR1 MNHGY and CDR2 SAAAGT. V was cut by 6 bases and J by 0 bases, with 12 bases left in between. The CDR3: CASRRLLSSYNEQFF. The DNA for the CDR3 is TGTGCCAGCAGACGACTACTAAGCTCCTACAATGAGCAGTTCTTC.

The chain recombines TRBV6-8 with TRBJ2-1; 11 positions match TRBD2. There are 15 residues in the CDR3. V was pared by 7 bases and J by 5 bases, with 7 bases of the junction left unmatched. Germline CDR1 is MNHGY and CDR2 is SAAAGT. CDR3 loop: CASTKGLAENNEQFF. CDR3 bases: TGTGCCAGCACAAAGGGACTAGCGGAAAACAATGAGCAGTTCTTC.